The subject of this entry is one T cell receptor (beta chain). In this sample, this clone turned up once. The target of this receptor is not known. Base qualities are not recorded, but no much larger clone differs from it by a single base. As encoded in the germline V gene, CDR1 is SGDLS while CDR2 is YYNGEE. V loses 0 bases at its end and J loses 4 bases; junction bases beyond the gene matches: 4. From the cysteine through the phenylalanine, the CDR3 covers 14 amino acids. Here the CDR3 DNA is all that survives: 42 bases in frame from base 1. This specimen belongs to a study of control samples from healthy donors and cancer patients (dated by TCRdb to about 2020). Library creation used the immunoSEQ multiplex PCR assay. Held by TCRdb, this immuneACCESS table contains in-frame sequences only and omits some clones. Under half of the omission traces to an unresolved V gene where checked; the cause of the rest is unknown. This sample gives tens of thousands of clones in total; about 90% of them show up just once. 1.9% of the sample comes from the top ten.

This receptor was obtained from a woman aged 60 to 75 with head and neck cancer. The sample comprised PBMCs. The V and J genes are TRBV9 and TRBJ2-7, and 7 junction bases match TRBD2. The encoded CDR3 is CASSVAAGGYEQYF. The DNA sequence reads TGTGCCAGCAGCGTAGCCGCCGGGGGGTACGAGCAGTACTTC.